Given below is one T cell receptor (beta chain) in context. Antigen specificity is unknown. V was shortened by 0 bases and J by 2 bases, with 13 bases between the two germline ends. The CDR3 consists of 16 residues. Germline-derived CDR1 and CDR2 are SGDLS and YYNGEE. Study-level results: Tumor Treg TCRs overlapped most with tumor naive CD4+ cells.

After constant-region reverse-primer amplification, full-length variable regions underwent semi-nested PCR with Nested Universal Primer A. TCRdb re-derived calls from the 5' RACE reads in MiXCR, one entry per CDR3 protein. In the table there are approximately 30,000 distinct CDR3 sequences, less than 25% of which are singletons. The rearrangement uses TRBV9 and TRBJ2-3; D may match TRBD1 or TRBD2 (6 bases each). The receptor was derived from a female donor with breast cancer. Material for sequencing was memory CD4+ T cells sorted from blood. Subset specified: memory CD4+ T cells, CD4+CD45RO+CD25-. For the CDR3, the DNA is TGTGCCAGCAGCGTAGCTAGGGGGGAAACCACAGATACGCAGTATTTT. It is translated as CASSVARGETTDTQYF.